The T cell receptor (beta chain) under discussion was sequenced for a study of T cell responses to AZD1222 COVID-19 vaccine. Background on the study: The analysis combined second doses at about 4 or about 12 weeks.

This clone was counted a single time. Using immunoSEQ multiplex PCR, the repertoire was profiled, and TCRdb retains in-frame clones only, with some absent. Of around 83,000 clones listed, about 88% were seen once; the top ten hold 15% to 20%. The CDR3 is 16 residues long. The V end was cut by 5 bases, the J end by 0 bases, with 13 bases between. Germline lookup yields CDR1 LNHDA and CDR2 SQIVND (reference sequence). This sequence was found in an adult in good health. Sequenced material: peripheral blood, taken on day 0 of AZD1222 vaccination. V is TRBV19 and J is TRBJ1-4; D gene uncertain. CDR3 nucleotides: TGTGCCAGTAGTGCGGCCATTTCTACAACTAATGAAAAACTGTTTTTT. It is translated as CASSAAISTTNEKLFF.